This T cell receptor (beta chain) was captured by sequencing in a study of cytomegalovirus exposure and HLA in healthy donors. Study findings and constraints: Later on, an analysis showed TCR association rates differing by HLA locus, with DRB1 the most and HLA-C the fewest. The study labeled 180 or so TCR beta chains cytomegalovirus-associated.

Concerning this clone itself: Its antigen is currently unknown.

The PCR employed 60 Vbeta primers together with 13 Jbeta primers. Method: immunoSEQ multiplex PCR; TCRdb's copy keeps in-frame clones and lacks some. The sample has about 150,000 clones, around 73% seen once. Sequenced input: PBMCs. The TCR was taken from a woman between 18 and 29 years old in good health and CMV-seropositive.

This chain's CDR3 is CASSERGSDTEAFF. As DNA, the CDR3 is TGTGCCAGCAGCGAACGGGGGTCGGACACTGAAGCTTTCTTT. The rearrangement uses TRBV6-6 and TRBJ1-1, with a tentative D call TRBD1 (5 bases). The V gene lost 6 bases and the J gene lost 3 bases, with 14 bases spanning the gap. Germline V gene data show CDR1 as MNHNY and CDR2 as SVGAGI (reference sequence). CDR3 length: 14 residues.